The entry that follows covers one TCR beta chain sequence. Its target is unknown. At one end the junction does not follow the germline gene, possibly because of a read error. Each CDR3 protein gets one entry after TCRdb re-called the reads with MiXCR. The sample has some 940,000 distinct CDR3 sequences; 31% are singletons. This CDR3 comprises 12 residues. Per germline, CDR1 MGHRA and CDR2 YSYEKL. The data belong to a study of T cell repertoires in cytomegalovirus infection. Study-wide context: Evidence of both CMV infection and a matching HLA type came from public TCR beta signatures.

Notes on the study in general: CMV-specific TCR beta clonotypes restricted by HLA-C were the ones dominating the ex vivo response.

The sequence derives from a human donor in good health (CMV status not recorded). Some clones in this sample may be carry-over from other donors' samples. The chain uses TRBV4-1 and TRBJ2-5; D call uncertain. This specimen was cultured CD8+ T cells from PBMCs, taken from culture after CMV antigen stimulation. The CDR3 protein is CASSQDLETQYF. The DNA for the CDR3 is TGTGCCAGCAGCCAAGATTTAGAGACCCAGTACTTC.